This T cell receptor beta chain was obtained from a study of T cell repertoires in cytomegalovirus infection. Trimming stripped 4 bases from V and 4 bases from J, with 11 bases between. This CDR3 has 13 residues. Germline V gene sequence: CDR1 LGHNA, CDR2 YNFKEQ. TCRdb ran MiXCR on the reads and lists one entry per CDR3 protein. The repertoire includes about 570,000 distinct CDR3 sequences, around 40% of them detected once, and around 48% sits in the top ten. With regard to this clonotype: Its antigen is currently unknown.

The rearrangement joins TRBV4-2 to TRBJ2-7; D gene uncertain. The specimen comprised cultured PBMCs, sampled from culture after CMV antigen stimulation. The origin of this receptor is a human donor in good health (CMV status not recorded). Some clones in this sample may be carry-over from other donors' samples. The CDR3 sequence is CASSPASDYEQYF. The CDR3 DNA is TGTGCCAGCAGCCCTGCGAGTGATTACGAGCAGTACTTC.